Included here is one T cell receptor beta chain sequence, with context. The antigen is undetermined. This sample is drawn from a study of T cell repertoires in cytomegalovirus infection. The overall study: Both CMV infection and a matching HLA type were indicated by public TCR beta signatures. Overall study findings and caveats: Of the TCR beta families, the public ones yielded a cumulative frequency that identified carriers of CMV plus the relevant HLA.

Trimming stripped 6 bases from V and 2 bases from J, with 11 bases between. Per the germline V gene, CDR1 is ENHRY and CDR2 is SYGVKD. This CDR3 is built from 13 residues. TCRdb recomputed calls from the reads with MiXCR, one row per CDR3 protein. The sample lists about 230,000 distinct CDR3 sequences; roughly 22% were seen once. Specimen: CD8+ T cells from PBMCs. This sequence was found in a human donor in good health (CMV status not recorded). Some clones in this sample may be carry-over from other donors' samples. This chain connects TRBV10-3 to TRBJ2-7; D possibly corresponds to TRBD1 (6 bases). The CDR3 loop is CAISIGQTYEQYF. For the CDR3, the DNA is TGTGCCATCAGCATAGGACAGACCTACGAGCAGTACTTC.